These 21 T cell receptor beta chains were all obtained from the same sample, sequenced in a study of blood T cells in healthy people across ages. Then a second PCR, running about 6 to 12 cycles, was carried out with a sample-barcoded 5' primer and a J-beta primer mix. TCRdb used MiXCR to reprocess the 5' RACE reads, holding one entry per CDR3 protein. The sample consists of roughly 1,300,000 distinct CDR3 sequences, around 59% of them appearing once. Specimen: blood. The receptors here all came from a man younger than 35 in good health.

The CDR3 bases are TGTGCCAGCAGCTCGATCCAGGTTAACTATGGCTACACCTTC. It is translated as CASSSIQVNYGYTF. The chain recombines TRBV5-4 with TRBJ1-2, with D hard to call. The CDR3 has 14 residues. V lost 3 bases, J lost 1 base, and 10 bases lay in between. Germline CDR1 reads SGHNT; CDR2 reads YYREEE (reference sequence).

This clonotype was counted a few times. The genes are TRBV20-1 and TRBJ2-7; 9 bases line up with TRBD1. Looked up from germline, CDR1 is DFQATT and CDR2 is SNEGSKA (reference sequence). This CDR3 has 13 amino acids. V lost 5 bases, J lost 5 bases, and 7 bases stayed unmatched. The CDR3 DNA sequence: TGCAGTGCTGGGACAGGGTCTCTCAACGAGCAGTACTTC. It specifies CSAGTGSLNEQYF.

This clonotype appeared a single time. DNA of the CDR3: TGTGCCAGCAGTGCAATTGGGGGTAATGAGCAGTTCTTC. This codes for CASSAIGGNEQFF. The chain employs TRBV12-3 or TRBV12-4 and TRBJ2-1; D might be TRBD1 or TRBD2, each matching 5 bases. The CDR3 has 13 amino acids. V was cut by 5 bases and J by 7 bases, with 12 bases left in between.

V gene TRBV13 combines with J gene TRBJ2-7; D is unresolved. The J call may be mistaken, given a closer DNA end match to TRBJ2-5. In germline, CDR1 is PRHDT, CDR2 FYEKMQ (reference sequence). The CDR3 spans 15 residues. In DNA, the CDR3 is TGTGCCAGCAGCTTAGTTAATGAACAGAAAGAGACCCAGTACTTC. Amino acids: CASSLVNEQKETQYF.

The chain uses TRBV10-3 and TRBJ2-3; D unresolved. The V end was cut by 3 bases, the J end by 4 bases, with 5 bases between. Germline CDR1 reads ENHRY; CDR2 reads SYGVKD. The CDR3 is 12 amino acids. The CDR3 DNA reads TGTGCCATCAGTGACTTAGCAGATACGCAGTATTTT. It yields the protein CAISDLADTQYF.

This clonotype was observed once. The gene calls are TRBV7-2 and TRBJ1-1; D gene ambiguous. The germline V gene encodes CDR1 SGHTA and CDR2 FQGNSA. CDR3 length: 15 residues. Deletions cut 1 base from V and 2 bases from J, with 11 bases between. Here the CDR3 DNA reads TGTGCCAGCAGCTTAGTGCTAAACAGCAACACTGAAGCTTTCTTT. Translating gives CASSLVLNSNTEAFF.

The V gene is TRBV21-1, the J gene TRBJ1-2. TRBV21-1 is listed as a pseudogene. This CDR3 spans 13 amino acids. The CDR3 is CASSRALGRGYTF. In nucleotides, the CDR3 is TGTGCCAGCAGCAGGGCCCTAGGACGCGGCTACACCTTC.

This clonotype was recorded a few times. V gene TRBV25-1 combines with J gene TRBJ1-2; D remains ambiguous. V gave up 2 bases and J gave up 8 bases, with 12 bases separating them. This CDR3 has 13 amino acids. The germline gives CDR1 MGHDK, CDR2 SYGVNS. The CDR3 coding sequence is TGTGCCAGCAGTGAAGGGTTCGCGGGAGGCTACACCTTC. It yields the protein CASSEGFAGGYTF.

This clonotype has more than one count but fewer than ten. V and J are TRBV24-1 and TRBJ2-1; 10 nucleotides align to TRBD1. There are 16 residues in the CDR3. The V and J ends lost 2 bases and 6 bases, in that order; junction bases with no gene match: 6. Germline-derived CDR1 and CDR2 are KGHDR and SFDVKD. The CDR3 is CATSDWTGGLSNEQFF. In nucleotides, the CDR3 is TGTGCCACCAGTGATTGGACAGGGGGTCTAAGCAATGAGCAGTTCTTC.

The chain joins TRBV29-1 to TRBJ1-1; D remains ambiguous. There are 14 residues in the CDR3. V lost 2 bases and J lost 5, with 15 bases in between. Germline lookup yields CDR1 SQVTM and CDR2 ANQGSEA. This CDR3 reads CSVEYTGRKTEAFF. As DNA, the CDR3 is TGCAGCGTTGAATATACGGGGAGAAAGACTGAAGCTTTCTTT.

This clonotype was seen only a few times. The rearrangement links TRBV7-9 to TRBJ2-5; no reliable D call. The CDR3 has 16 amino acids. Between the trimmed V and J ends, which lost 2 bases and 2 bases, there was a span of 15 bases. Germline CDR1 SEHNR, CDR2 FQNEAQ (reference sequence). CDR3: CASSLLRVTDQETQYF. In nucleotides, the CDR3 is TGTGCCAGCAGCTTACTTCGCGTGACGGATCAAGAGACCCAGTACTTC.

The V call is TRBV28, the J call TRBJ2-3; the D gene is possibly TRBD2 (6 bases). From germline, CDR1 is MDHEN and CDR2 SYDVKM. The CDR3 extends over 16 amino acids. The V and J ends lost 8 bases and 2 bases respectively, with 20 bases between them. The CDR3 DNA reads as TGTGCCAGCTCCTCCCCCCGGGACTCAAACACAGATACGCAGTATTTT. Translation gives CASSSPRDSNTDTQYF.

Worth noting for this clonotype: A much larger clonotype is one base distant, so this may be a read error. The rearrangement joins TRBV6-4 to TRBJ2-1, with 12 bases lining up with TRBD1. Germline V gene sequence: CDR1 MRHNA, CDR2 SNTAGT. The CDR3 consists of 14 residues. DNA of the CDR3: TGTGCCAGCAGTGAGGGACAGGGGGCGAATGAGCAGTTATTC. The encoded protein is CASSEGQGANEQLF.

This clonotype was seen only a few times. The chain uses TRBV20-1 and TRBJ2-1; D assignment may be TRBD1 or TRBD2 (5 bases each). CDR1 and CDR2 (germline): DFQATT, SNEGSKA (reference sequence). With 1 base removed from V and 6 bases from J, the gap between germline ends came to 16 bases. This CDR3 is built from 15 residues. The DNA of the CDR3 is TGCAGTGCTAGAGCCGTAGCAACGGGGACCAATGAGCAGTTCTTC. This gives the protein CSARAVATGTNEQFF.

This chain links TRBV11-2 with TRBJ2-3; 8 bases match TRBD1. J lost 4 bases, V lost 3 bases, and 6 bases had no gene match. This CDR3 region has 15 residues. CDR1 and CDR2 from the germline V gene are SGHAT and FQNNGV. The CDR3 DNA is TGTGCCAGCAGCTTCGACAGGGGATGGCCAGATACGCAGTATTTT. Translated, it gives CASSFDRGWPDTQYF.

This chain joins TRBV6-6 and TRBJ1-1; the D gene is possibly TRBD1 (5 bases). Between the trimmed V and J ends, which lost 6 bases and 11 bases, there was a span of 19 bases. CDR1 is MNHNY and CDR2 is SVGAGI in the germline V gene (reference sequence). This CDR3 spans 13 amino acids. The CDR3 loop is CASRGNHGGGAFF. The CDR3 nucleotides are TGTGCCAGCAGAGGGAACCACGGGGGAGGGGCTTTCTTT.

The chain recombines TRBV10-3 with TRBJ1-2; D gene uncertain. Germline-derived CDR1 and CDR2 are ENHRY and SYGVKD. The CDR3 is 15 residues long. V shed 2 bases and J shed 0 bases, with 10 bases lying between them. CDR3 DNA sequence: TGTGCCATCAGTGAGCTCGCGGGGACTAACTATGGCTACACCTTC. Encoded protein: CAISELAGTNYGYTF.

The chain employs TRBV4-1 and TRBJ2-3, with D possibly matching TRBD2 (5 bases). Trimming cost V 4 bases and J 0 bases, with 14 bases left between them. Looked up from germline, CDR1 is MGHRA and CDR2 is YSYEKL. The CDR3 has 16 amino acids. CDR3: CASSPEADSSTDTQYF. The CDR3 bases are TGCGCCAGCAGCCCAGAAGCGGATTCTAGCACAGATACGCAGTATTTT.

The chain couples TRBV15 to TRBJ2-6, with 7 nucleotides matching TRBD1. The junction had 8 bases not matched to a gene; V was cut back by 3 bases and J by 0 bases. Germline CDR1 is LNHNV and CDR2 is YYDKDF (reference sequence). The length of the CDR3 is 18 residues. CDR3 nucleotides: TGTGCCACCAGCAGTCGGACAGGATACTACTCTGGGGCCAACGTCCTGACTTTC. Protein product: CATSSRTGYYSGANVLTF.

The chain employs TRBV12-3 or TRBV12-4 and TRBJ1-1; a weak D match, TRBD1 (5 bases). V gave up 5 bases and J gave up 5 bases, with 21 bases separating them. This CDR3 spans 16 amino acids. CDR3 amino acids: CASSLTGHEWGTEAFF. The CDR3 DNA follows: TGTGCCAGCAGTCTCACAGGTCACGAGTGGGGGACTGAAGCTTTCTTT.

The rearrangement joins TRBV20-1 to TRBJ2-5, with TRBD2 identical over 9 bases. The J call may be incorrect, as the DNA end agrees better with TRBJ2-7. The CDR3 has 15 amino acids. Looked up from germline, CDR1 is DFQATT and CDR2 is SNEGSKA (reference sequence). CDR3 coding DNA: TGCAGTGCTAGAGATCCTCTAGCGGGGCCGAACGAGCAGTACTTC. Residues: CSARDPLAGPNEQYF.